The 10 T cell receptor beta chains below all came from one sample that was sequenced in a study of regulatory T cells in long-lasting Graves disease. Construction of the TCR beta libraries employed iRepertoire HTBI primers in conjunction with Arm-PCR of CDR3 regions. One entry per CDR3 protein, called by TCRdb with MiXCR from the multiplex PCR reads. The data contain 380,000 or so distinct CDR3 sequences, around 16% of them singletons. Time point specified: newly diagnosed GD, antithyroid drugs for less than 3 months. Extracted PBMC RNA gave rise to the TCR library. The data also belong to a second study, concerning T cells in Graves' hyperthyroidism and ophthalmopathy.

Sequenced material: peripheral blood mononuclear cells (PBMCs), taken at new diagnosis, from a patient treated with antithyroid drugs. The receptors were gathered from a woman between 18 and 29 years old with Graves disease.

This clonotype was counted at least ten times. The chain uses TRBV28 and TRBJ1-5; 7 nucleotides line up with TRBD1. The CDR3 runs to 15 residues. From germline, CDR1 is MDHEN and CDR2 SYDVKM. V shed 4 bases, J shed 2 bases, and the junction held 5 bases outside the gene matches. CDR3 bases: TGTGCCAGCAGTTACAGGGGATTCGGCAATCAGCCCCAGCATTTT. This gives the protein CASSYRGFGNQPQHF.

This clonotype came up many times. The chain combines TRBV6-1 with TRBJ2-1; D possibly matches TRBD1 or TRBD2 (5 bases each). Germline V gene sequence: CDR1 MNHNS, CDR2 SASEGT. V was shortened by 5 bases and J by 9 bases, with 17 bases between the two germline ends. There are 14 residues in the CDR3. CDR3 sequence (DNA): TGTGCCAGCAGTCGCCCCGGGGCGACCGGTGAGCAGTTCTTC. Its translation is CASSRPGATGEQFF.

This clonotype appeared many times. V usage is TRBV5-6 and J usage is TRBJ2-1; the D gene is possibly TRBD2 (5 bases). The V gene's germline CDR1 is SGHDT and CDR2 YYEEEE. The CDR3 consists of 14 residues. Trimming left V 1 base short and J 8 bases short, with 13 bases between. The CDR3 reads CASSLTSQGDEQFF. In nucleotides, the CDR3 is TGTGCCAGCAGCTTGACTAGTCAAGGCGATGAGCAGTTCTTC.

This clonotype has only a few counts. V gene TRBV12-3 or TRBV12-4 combines with J gene TRBJ2-7; tentative D call: TRBD2 (6 bases). The CDR3 spans 14 residues. With 8 bases removed from V and 2 bases from J, the gap between germline ends came to 16 bases. Written as DNA, the CDR3 is TGTGCCAGCGGCCCCTCGGGGGTAACCTACGAGCAGTACTTC. This gives the protein CASGPSGVTYEQYF.

This clonotype has ten or more counts. The rearrangement uses TRBV11-2 and TRBJ2-5; the match to TRBD2 covers 14 bases. The CDR3 runs 16 residues. V lost 5 bases to trimming and J lost 4 bases; unmatched junction nucleotides: 6. In germline, CDR1 is SGHAT, CDR2 FQNNGV. The CDR3 nucleotides are TGTGCCAGCAGCCTAGGGACTAGCGGGAGTCGAGAGACCCAGTACTTC. Protein product: CASSLGTSGSRETQYF.

This clonotype was recorded at least ten times. V and J are TRBV12-3 or TRBV12-4 and TRBJ2-6; 8 bases map to TRBD2. This CDR3 is 18 amino acids long. With 6 bases clipped from V and 2 bases from J, the junction kept 12 bases outside the gene matches. CDR3 protein: CASSLTGGSNTGANVLTF. CDR3 coding DNA: TGTGCCAGCAGCCTAACGGGGGGGTCAAATACTGGGGCCAACGTCCTGACTTTC.

In its sample, this clonotype was seen many times. The V gene is TRBV5-1, the J gene TRBJ1-1; 7 bases map to TRBD1. The germline gives CDR1 SGHRS, CDR2 YFSETQ. Losses at the gene ends were 3 bases for V and 8 bases for J; bases not matched to a gene: 4. The CDR3 runs to 12 residues. The CDR3 DNA sequence: TGCGCCAGCAGCTATCGACAGGGAGAAGCTTTCTTT. Its translation: CASSYRQGEAFF.

This clonotype came up many times. This chain connects TRBV6-1 to TRBJ1-5; possible D gene TRBD1, 5 bases. The germline CDR1 and CDR2 sequences are MNHNS and SASEGT. The CDR3 consists of 15 residues. The ends were cut back, 6 bases at V and 3 bases at J, with 15 bases in the middle. CDR3 sequence reads: CASSPQGPPNQPQHF. The DNA for the CDR3 is TGTGCCAGCAGCCCCCAGGGACCTCCCAATCAGCCCCAGCATTTT.

The table lists this clonotype with many counts. The chain recombines TRBV3-1 with TRBJ2-3; TRBD1 might be the D (5 bases). This CDR3 spans 17 amino acids. V shed 3 bases and J shed 7 bases, with 23 bases lying between them. From germline, CDR1 is LGHDT and CDR2 YNNKEL (reference sequence). The CDR3 region is CASSHAVTASGQNTQYF. In DNA form, the CDR3 reads TGTGCCAGCAGCCATGCAGTCACAGCGTCAGGGCAAAATACGCAGTATTTT.

This clonotype appeared a single time. The CDR3 reads CASSLWWASGGPSTDTQYF. CDR3 coding DNA: TGTGCCAGCAGTTTATGGTGGGCTAGCGGGGGCCCTAGCACAGATACGCAGTATTTT. J is TRBJ2-3 and V is TRBV28, with 10 nucleotides matching TRBD2. CDR3 length: 19 residues. Per the germline V gene, CDR1 is MDHEN and CDR2 is SYDVKM. J was trimmed by 0 bases and V by 0 bases; bases with no gene match: 9. Complete variable domain (other parts from reference TRBV28 and TRBJ2-3): DVKVTQSSRYLVKRTGEKVFLECVQDMDHENMFWYRQDPGLGLRLIYFSYDVKMKEKGDIPEGYSVSREKKERFSLILESASTNQTSMYLCASSLWWASGGPSTDTQYFGPGTRLTVL.